The 13 T cell receptor beta chains presented below share a single source sample, sequenced in a study of T cell responses to AZD1222 COVID-19 vaccine. The assay was immunoSEQ multiplex PCR, and TCRdb's table has in-frame clones only and misses some. The data show over 70,000 clones, around three quarters seen once. The sample in question was peripheral blood, obtained 28 days after the second dose of the MenACWY control vaccine. These receptors originate from an adult who received the MenACWY meningococcal vaccine as a control.

This clone occurred a few times. The rearrangement links TRBV6-5 to TRBJ1-5, with D perhaps TRBD1 (5 bases). This CDR3 region has 13 residues. Trimming shortened V by 4 bases and J by 10 bases, and 14 bases separated the two germline ends. Germline CDR1 MNHEY, CDR2 SVGAGI. Here the CDR3 reads CASSLDGGKPQHF. Here the CDR3 DNA reads TGTGCCAGCAGTTTGGACGGGGGTAAACCCCAGCATTTT.

The J gene is TRBJ1-2, the V gene TRBV2, with D tentatively TRBD1 (5 bases). V lost 6 bases and J 5 bases, leaving 13 bases between the germline ends. CDR1 is SNHLY and CDR2 is FYNNEI in the germline V gene. The CDR3 has 13 amino acids. The CDR3 protein is CASSVDSSYGYTF. CDR3 nucleotide sequence: TGTGCCAGCAGCGTTGACAGCTCATATGGCTACACCTTC.

The rearrangement links TRBV11-2 to TRBJ2-2; D is uncertain. This CDR3 has 17 amino acids. V was shortened by 5 bases and J by 4 bases, with 20 bases between the two germline ends. The germline V gene encodes CDR1 SGHAT and CDR2 FQNNGV. CDR3 bases: TGTGCCAGCAGCCCTAGTATTAACCGGGCGCTCACCGGGGAGCTGTTTTTT. Amino acids: CASSPSINRALTGELFF.

The chain combines TRBV10-1 with TRBJ2-3; perhaps TRBD2 as D (7 bases). The CDR3 is 18 residues long. Germline CDR1 is WNHNN and CDR2 is SYGVQD (reference sequence). V was cut by 3 bases and J by 0 bases, with 19 bases left in between. The CDR3 spells CASSERTRGINSTDTQYF. Written as DNA, the CDR3 is TGCGCCAGCAGTGAAAGGACTAGGGGGATCAATAGCACAGATACGCAGTATTTT.

The chain employs TRBV5-1 and TRBJ1-2; no clear D gene. The CDR3 spans 13 residues. Per the germline V gene, CDR1 is SGHRS and CDR2 is YFSETQ. The V end was cut by 0 bases, the J end by 6 bases, with 9 bases between. CDR3 protein: CASSLDGNDGYTF. The CDR3 DNA follows: TGCGCCAGCAGCTTGGACGGGAATGATGGCTACACCTTC.

The sample holds one count of this clone. The rearrangement joins TRBV3-1 (or the pseudogene TRBV3-2) to TRBJ2-7; D is uncertain. The CDR3 has 12 residues. The V and J ends lost 2 bases and 5 bases respectively, with 7 bases between them. Germline CDR1 LGHDT, CDR2 YNNKEL (reference sequence). DNA for the CDR3: TGTGCCAGCAGCCAATTAGGAAACGAGCAGTACTTC. Protein product: CASSQLGNEQYF.

The V gene is TRBV12-3 or TRBV12-4, the J gene TRBJ1-1; 7 bases fit TRBD1. CDR3 length: 13 amino acids. J lost 3 bases, V lost 6 bases, and 4 bases had no gene match. DNA of the CDR3: TGTGCCAGCAGGACAGGGAGGTACACTGAAGCTTTCTTT. Its protein is CASRTGRYTEAFF.

This clone was counted only a few times. The chain employs TRBV29-1 and TRBJ1-2; D may be TRBD1 (5 bases). The CDR3 consists of 13 residues. Germline CDR1 and CDR2: SQVTM and ANQGSEA. Trimming shortened V by 3 bases and J by 3 bases, and 11 bases separated the two germline ends. CDR3 sequence (DNA): TGCAGCGTTGACGGGGGAACACACTATGGCTACACCTTC. Protein product: CSVDGGTHYGYTF.

The chain is built from TRBV25-1 and TRBJ1-6, with no clear D. The germline gives CDR1 MGHDK, CDR2 SYGVNS. CDR3 length: 15 amino acids. Trimming took 4 bases from V and 9 from J, leaving 16 bases between them. For the CDR3, the DNA is TGTGCCAGCAGTGGATCCAACCCAGGACGTTCACCCCTCCACTTT. It specifies CASSGSNPGRSPLHF.

The chain recombines TRBV6-5 with TRBJ2-3; 11 bases line up with TRBD2. This CDR3 comprises 15 residues. The junction had 3 bases not matched to a gene; V was cut back by 7 bases and J by 0 bases. In germline, CDR1 is MNHEY, CDR2 SVGAGI. As DNA, the CDR3 is TGTGCCAGCACTTTAGCGGGAGGGAGCACAGATACGCAGTATTTT. Its translation is CASTLAGGSTDTQYF.

V usage is TRBV30 and J usage is TRBJ1-1; the match to TRBD1 covers 7 bases. In germline, CDR1 is GTSNPN, CDR2 SVGIG (reference sequence). Trimming took 5 bases from V and 3 from J; bases not matched to a gene: 3. The CDR3 totals 12 residues. The CDR3 sequence: CAWGQGDTEAFF. The CDR3 DNA is TGTGCCTGGGGGCAGGGGGACACTGAAGCTTTCTTT.

V is TRBV6-5 and J is TRBJ1-1, with 7 bases identical to TRBD1. Germline CDR1 is MNHEY and CDR2 is SVGAGI. The V gene end was trimmed by 6 bases and the J gene end by 5 bases; junction bases not matched to a gene: 9. There are 14 residues in the CDR3. This CDR3 is CASRPDRVKTEAFF. The CDR3 DNA reads TGTGCCAGCAGACCCGACAGGGTAAAAACTGAAGCTTTCTTT.

The CDR3 DNA is TGTGCCAGCAGCCCGACTATCTTCTCCTACAATGAGCAGTTCTTC. Translated, it gives CASSPTIFSYNEQFF. J is TRBJ2-1 and V is TRBV4-2; weak D call: TRBD2 (5 bases). Per the germline V gene, CDR1 is LGHNA and CDR2 is YNFKEQ. The ends were cut back, 4 bases at V and 0 bases at J, with 10 bases in the middle. The CDR3 has 15 amino acids.